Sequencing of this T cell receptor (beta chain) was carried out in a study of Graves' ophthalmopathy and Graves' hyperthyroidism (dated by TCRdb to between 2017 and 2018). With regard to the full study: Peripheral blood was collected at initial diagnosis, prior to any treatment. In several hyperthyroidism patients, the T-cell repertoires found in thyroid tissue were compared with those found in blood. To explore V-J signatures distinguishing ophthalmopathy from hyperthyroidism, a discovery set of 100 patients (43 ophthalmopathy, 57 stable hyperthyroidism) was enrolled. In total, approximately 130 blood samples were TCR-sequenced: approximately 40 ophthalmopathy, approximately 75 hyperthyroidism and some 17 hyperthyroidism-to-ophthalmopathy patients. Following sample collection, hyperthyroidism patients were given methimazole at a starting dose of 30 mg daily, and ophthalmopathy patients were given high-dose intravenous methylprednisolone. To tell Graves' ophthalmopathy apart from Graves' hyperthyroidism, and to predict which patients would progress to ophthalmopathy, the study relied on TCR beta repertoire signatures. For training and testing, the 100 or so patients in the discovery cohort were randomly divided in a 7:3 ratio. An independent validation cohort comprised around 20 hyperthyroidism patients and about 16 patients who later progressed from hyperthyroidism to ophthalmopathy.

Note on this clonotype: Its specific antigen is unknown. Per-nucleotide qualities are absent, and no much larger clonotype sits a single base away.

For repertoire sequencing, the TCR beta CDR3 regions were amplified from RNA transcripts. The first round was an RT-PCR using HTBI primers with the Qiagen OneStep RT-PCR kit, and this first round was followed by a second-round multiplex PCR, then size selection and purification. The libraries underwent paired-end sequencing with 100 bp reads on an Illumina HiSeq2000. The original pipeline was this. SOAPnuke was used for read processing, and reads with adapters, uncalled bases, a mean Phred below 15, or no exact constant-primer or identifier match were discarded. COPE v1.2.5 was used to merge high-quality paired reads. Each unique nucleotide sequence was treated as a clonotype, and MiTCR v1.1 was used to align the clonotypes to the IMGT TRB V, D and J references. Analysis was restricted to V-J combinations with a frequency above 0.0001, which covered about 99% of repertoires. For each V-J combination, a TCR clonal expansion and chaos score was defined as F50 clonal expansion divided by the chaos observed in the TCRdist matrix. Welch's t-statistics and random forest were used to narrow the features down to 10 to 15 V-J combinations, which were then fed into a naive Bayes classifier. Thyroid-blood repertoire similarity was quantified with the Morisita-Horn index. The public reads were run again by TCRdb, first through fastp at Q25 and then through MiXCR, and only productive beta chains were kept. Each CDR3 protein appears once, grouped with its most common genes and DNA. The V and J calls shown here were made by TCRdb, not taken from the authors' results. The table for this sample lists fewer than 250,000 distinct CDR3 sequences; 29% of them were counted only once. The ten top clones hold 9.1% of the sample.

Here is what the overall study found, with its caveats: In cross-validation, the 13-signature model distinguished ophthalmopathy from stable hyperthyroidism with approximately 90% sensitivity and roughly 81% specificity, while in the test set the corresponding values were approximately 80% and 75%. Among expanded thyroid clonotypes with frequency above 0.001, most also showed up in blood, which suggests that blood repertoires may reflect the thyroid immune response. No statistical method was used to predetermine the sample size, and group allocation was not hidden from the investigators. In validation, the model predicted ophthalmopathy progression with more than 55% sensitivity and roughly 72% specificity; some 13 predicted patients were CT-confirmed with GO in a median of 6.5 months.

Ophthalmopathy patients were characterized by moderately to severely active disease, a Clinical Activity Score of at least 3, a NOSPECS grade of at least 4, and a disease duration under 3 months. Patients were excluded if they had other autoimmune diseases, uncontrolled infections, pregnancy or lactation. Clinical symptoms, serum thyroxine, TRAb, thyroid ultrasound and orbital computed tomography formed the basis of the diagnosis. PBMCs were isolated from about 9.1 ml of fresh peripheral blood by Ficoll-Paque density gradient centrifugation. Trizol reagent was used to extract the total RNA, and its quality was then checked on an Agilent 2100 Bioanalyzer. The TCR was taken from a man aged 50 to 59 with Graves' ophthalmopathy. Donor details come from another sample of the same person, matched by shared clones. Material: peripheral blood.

The sequenced DNA: TGTGCTAGTGGTCCAAGCCGGGATCCCAAGGGGACCCAGTACTTC. Its translation reads: CASGPSRDPKGTQYF. The V gene is TRBV12-5 and the J gene is TRBJ2-5, and possibly TRBD2, on 5 matching bases. The V end loses 5 bases and the J end loses 7 bases, and a stretch of 20 bases separates them. The CDR3 holds 15 amino acids from the cysteine to the phenylalanine. CDR3 DNA is the only sequence kept; it has 45 bases, read in frame from the first base. The germline V gene supplies CDR1 LGHNT and CDR2 FRNRAP.